A selection of T cell receptor beta chains follows, all from one sample in a study of blood T cell repertoires in COVID-19. Only in-frame clones appear in the TCRdb table, and some are missing; sequencing was by immunoSEQ multiplex PCR. The table lists 300,000 to 350,000 clones, almost 90% of them singletons, with 1% in the top ten. The specimen was PBMCs or T cells enriched from blood (not recorded which). These receptor sequences come from a woman aged 25-40 years who had been exposed to COVID-19. Each CDR3 is given with its conserved first and last residue. Each record gives: J gene, D gene, V gene, clone size, CDR3 DNA, CDR3 protein. The D gene is left open where the match is weak. A row's size may be missing; if present it is once, few, many or a size class.

j_call: TRBJ2-7; d_call: -; v_call: TRBV10-3; clone_size: -; cdr3_nt: TGTGCCATCAGTGAGTCCGGGGTTCGGTGGGAGCAGTACTTC; cdr3_aa: CAISESGVRWEQYF
j_call: TRBJ2-7; d_call: TRBD2; v_call: TRBV7-9; clone_size: -; cdr3_nt: TGTGCCAGCAGCCGGACTAGCGGTAGCTCCTACGAGCAGTACTTC; cdr3_aa: CASSRTSGSSYEQYF
j_call: TRBJ1-5; d_call: TRBD1; v_call: TRBV7-8; clone_size: few; cdr3_nt: TGTGCCAGTGGAGGGACAGGGGCCCTTCTGCCCCAGCATTTT; cdr3_aa: CASGGTGALLPQHF
j_call: TRBJ2-1; d_call: TRBD1; v_call: TRBV28; clone_size: -; cdr3_nt: TGTGCCAGCAGGATGTCCCGGGACAGGGGGAAGTTCTTC; cdr3_aa: CASRMSRDRGKFF
j_call: TRBJ2-3; d_call: -; v_call: TRBV7-2; clone_size: -; cdr3_nt: TGTGCCACGAGGCCGGGCGGGAGCACAGATACGCAGTATTTT; cdr3_aa: CATRPGGSTDTQYF
j_call: TRBJ1-1; d_call: -; v_call: TRBV6-5; clone_size: -; cdr3_nt: TGTGCCAGCACTTTACTGGGGGGAACTGAAGCTTTCTTT; cdr3_aa: CASTLLGGTEAFF
j_call: TRBJ2-1; d_call: -; v_call: TRBV2; clone_size: -; cdr3_nt: TGTGCCAGCAGCGGGTCCACCAACAGCCCAGGGGAGTTCTTC; cdr3_aa: CASSGSTNSPGEFF
j_call: TRBJ2-1; d_call: TRBD1; v_call: TRBV18; clone_size: -; cdr3_nt: TGTGCCAGCTCACTTTTAGGGACAGGTAAACTCCTCTCCTACAATGAGCAGTTCTTC; cdr3_aa: CASSLLGTGKLLSYNEQFF
j_call: TRBJ1-1; d_call: TRBD1; v_call: TRBV28; clone_size: -; cdr3_nt: TGTGCCAGCAGTTACCGGACAGGTGGGACTGAAGCTTTCTTT; cdr3_aa: CASSYRTGGTEAFF
j_call: TRBJ2-7; d_call: -; v_call: TRBV7-9; clone_size: -; cdr3_nt: TGTGCCAGCAGCTTTAGGCCCCGGGACTTGACCTCCTACGAGCAGTACTTC; cdr3_aa: CASSFRPRDLTSYEQYF
j_call: TRBJ2-2; d_call: -; v_call: TRBV13; clone_size: few; cdr3_nt: TGTGCCAGCAGCTTAGAACTGCGGAACACCGGGGAGCTGTTTTTT; cdr3_aa: CASSLELRNTGELFF
j_call: TRBJ1-2; d_call: -; v_call: TRBV6-5; clone_size: -; cdr3_nt: TGTGCCAGCAGTCCCCCATCAGGGGTCGGCTACACCTTC; cdr3_aa: CASSPPSGVGYTF
j_call: TRBJ1-2; d_call: TRBD1; v_call: TRBV27; clone_size: -; cdr3_nt: TGTGCCAGCAGCAGACTCGGGACAGGGTGGGATGGCTACACCTTC; cdr3_aa: CASSRLGTGWDGYTF
j_call: TRBJ2-7; d_call: TRBD2; v_call: TRBV27; clone_size: -; cdr3_nt: TGTGCCAGCAGTACCCAGCGGGAGGTGGTGAACGAGCAGTACTTC; cdr3_aa: CASSTQREVVNEQYF
j_call: TRBJ2-6; d_call: TRBD1; v_call: TRBV28; clone_size: once; cdr3_nt: TGTGCCAGCAGCCTAACTTGGACAGGGACTGGGGCCAACGTCCTGACTTTC; cdr3_aa: CASSLTWTGTGANVLTF
j_call: TRBJ2-1; d_call: TRBD1; v_call: TRBV28; clone_size: -; cdr3_nt: TGTGCCAGCAGTTTCCTCACAGGGGGCCTTGGGTACAATGAGCAGTTCTTC; cdr3_aa: CASSFLTGGLGYNEQFF
j_call: TRBJ2-5; d_call: -; v_call: TRBV9; clone_size: -; cdr3_nt: TGTGCCAGCAGCTCCTTAGTTCGGGAGACCCAGTACTTC; cdr3_aa: CASSSLVRETQYF
j_call: TRBJ1-5; d_call: TRBD1; v_call: TRBV15; clone_size: -; cdr3_nt: TGTGCCACCAGCAGAGACCGACAGGGGGCAAGCGAGCCCCAGCATTTT; cdr3_aa: CATSRDRQGASEPQHF
j_call: TRBJ2-1; d_call: -; v_call: TRBV7-6; clone_size: -; cdr3_nt: TGTGCCAGCAGCTCGACCCCGACTAATGAGCAGTTCTTC; cdr3_aa: CASSSTPTNEQFF
j_call: TRBJ2-3; d_call: -; v_call: TRBV5-1; clone_size: few; cdr3_nt: TGCGCCAGCAGCTTGCGGCAGGGGTTAACAGATACGCAGTATTTT; cdr3_aa: CASSLRQGLTDTQYF
j_call: TRBJ2-7; d_call: -; v_call: TRBV29-1; clone_size: -; cdr3_nt: TGCAGCGTTGAGCGGCCTAGCCACGAGCAGTACTTC; cdr3_aa: CSVERPSHEQYF
j_call: TRBJ2-2; d_call: -; v_call: TRBV12-3/TRBV12-4; clone_size: -; cdr3_nt: TGTGCCAGCATCAGGGGCACCGGGGAGCTGTTTTTT; cdr3_aa: CASIRGTGELFF
j_call: TRBJ2-2; d_call: -; v_call: TRBV11-2; clone_size: few; cdr3_nt: TGTGCCAGCACATACACCGGGGAGCTGTTTTTT; cdr3_aa: CASTYTGELFF
j_call: TRBJ2-1; d_call: TRBD1; v_call: TRBV6-4; clone_size: once; cdr3_nt: TGTGCCAGCAGTGAGGATACGGGACAGGGTTTGCTCTTC; cdr3_aa: CASSEDTGQGLLF
j_call: TRBJ2-6; d_call: -; v_call: TRBV27; clone_size: -; cdr3_nt: TGTGCCAGCAGTTTCCTCTCTGGGGCCAACGTCCTGACTTTC; cdr3_aa: CASSFLSGANVLTF
j_call: TRBJ2-1; d_call: -; v_call: TRBV10-2; clone_size: once; cdr3_nt: TGCGCCAGCATTGGTAGCGGTCGCTACAATGAGCAGTTCTTC; cdr3_aa: CASIGSGRYNEQFF
j_call: TRBJ2-1; d_call: -; v_call: TRBV27; clone_size: -; cdr3_nt: TGTGCCAGCAGTTTAATCGGGCAGGGTCTTGCCCGAAACAATGAGCAGTTCTTC; cdr3_aa: CASSLIGQGLARNNEQFF
j_call: TRBJ2-6; d_call: -; v_call: TRBV2; clone_size: few; cdr3_nt: TGTGCCAGCAGGGGCCTTAGGGCCAACGTCCTGACTTTC; cdr3_aa: CASRGLRANVLTF
j_call: TRBJ1-3; d_call: -; v_call: TRBV7-9; clone_size: -; cdr3_nt: TGTGCCAGACAGGGATCTGGAAACACCATATATTTT; cdr3_aa: CARQGSGNTIYF
j_call: TRBJ2-3; d_call: -; v_call: TRBV7-9; clone_size: -; cdr3_nt: TGTGCCAGCAGCCCTTTGAGCGGGCGGAGCACAGATACGCAGTATTTT; cdr3_aa: CASSPLSGRSTDTQYF
j_call: TRBJ2-4; d_call: -; v_call: TRBV28; clone_size: -; cdr3_nt: TGTGCCATCGGCAAGGGGAAGACCAAAAACATTCAGTACTTC; cdr3_aa: CAIGKGKTKNIQYF
j_call: TRBJ2-7; d_call: TRBD1; v_call: TRBV29-1; clone_size: -; cdr3_nt: TGCAGCTCCCGGGGACAGGGCGACGAGCAGTACTTC; cdr3_aa: CSSRGQGDEQYF
j_call: TRBJ2-7; d_call: -; v_call: TRBV4-2; clone_size: -; cdr3_nt: TGTGCCAGCAGCCAAGAGTTGGGGCAAAAGCTTACCTTATACGAGCAGTACTTC; cdr3_aa: CASSQELGQKLTLYEQYF
j_call: TRBJ1-2; d_call: TRBD1; v_call: TRBV10-3; clone_size: -; cdr3_nt: TGTGCCATCAGCGACAGGGGTGATGGCTACACCTTC; cdr3_aa: CAISDRGDGYTF
j_call: TRBJ1-2; d_call: -; v_call: TRBV18; clone_size: -; cdr3_nt: TGTGCCAGCTCACGGAACCGGGAGCCAGGGCACCTGTCTTATGGCTACACCTTC; cdr3_aa: CASSRNREPGHLSYGYTF
j_call: TRBJ1-3; d_call: -; v_call: TRBV7-6; clone_size: -; cdr3_nt: TGTGCCAGCAGTTTAGACAGGTCTGGAAACACCATATATTTT; cdr3_aa: CASSLDRSGNTIYF
j_call: TRBJ2-7; d_call: -; v_call: TRBV28; clone_size: -; cdr3_nt: TGTGCCAGCAGCCATCGGCACAGCTCCTACGAGCAGTACTTC; cdr3_aa: CASSHRHSSYEQYF
j_call: TRBJ2-5; d_call: TRBD2; v_call: TRBV27; clone_size: -; cdr3_nt: TGTGCCAGCAGTTTAGTCGGGACTACCGAAGGAAAGACCCAGTACTTC; cdr3_aa: CASSLVGTTEGKTQYF
j_call: TRBJ2-3; d_call: TRBD2; v_call: TRBV7-9; clone_size: -; cdr3_nt: TGTGCCAGCAGCCCTATTGATAGCGGGAGCACAGATACGCAGTATTTT; cdr3_aa: CASSPIDSGSTDTQYF
j_call: TRBJ2-7; d_call: TRBD1; v_call: TRBV6-5; clone_size: -; cdr3_nt: TGTGCCGGAGACGCTACAGGGGGCTTATACGAGCAGTACTTC; cdr3_aa: CAGDATGGLYEQYF
j_call: TRBJ2-4; d_call: TRBD1; v_call: TRBV28; clone_size: -; cdr3_nt: TGTGCCAGCAGCCCCAAGGGACAGGGGCCCAACATTCAGTACTTC; cdr3_aa: CASSPKGQGPNIQYF
j_call: TRBJ2-1; d_call: TRBD2; v_call: TRBV28; clone_size: -; cdr3_nt: TGTGCCAGCAGTGGGGGACTAGTTTCAGGATGGGAGCAGTTCTTC; cdr3_aa: CASSGGLVSGWEQFF
j_call: TRBJ2-5; d_call: TRBD2; v_call: TRBV19; clone_size: -; cdr3_nt: TGTGCCAGTAGTATAGATCTGGGCCTAGCGGGAGAAGAGACCCAGTACTTC; cdr3_aa: CASSIDLGLAGEETQYF
j_call: TRBJ1-1; d_call: -; v_call: TRBV11-3; clone_size: -; cdr3_nt: TGTGCCAGCAGCTTAGTGCTAGAGAGGAACACTGAAGCTTTCTTT; cdr3_aa: CASSLVLERNTEAFF
j_call: TRBJ1-2; d_call: TRBD1; v_call: TRBV9; clone_size: -; cdr3_nt: TGTGCCAGCAGCGTAGGACAGGGCCATGGCTACACCTTC; cdr3_aa: CASSVGQGHGYTF
j_call: TRBJ2-7; d_call: TRBD2; v_call: TRBV10-2; clone_size: -; cdr3_nt: TGCGCCAGCAGTGAGTCTCTCCCGGGAGGGACCTACGAGCAGTACTTC; cdr3_aa: CASSESLPGGTYEQYF
j_call: TRBJ2-2; d_call: -; v_call: TRBV5-5; clone_size: -; cdr3_nt: TGTGCCAGCAGCTTGTGCCCTCGGGTCCCCGGGGAGCTGTTTTTT; cdr3_aa: CASSLCPRVPGELFF
j_call: TRBJ1-6; d_call: -; v_call: TRBV5-1; clone_size: -; cdr3_nt: TGCGCCAGCAGTGGGCAGAACTATAATTCACCCCTCCACTTT; cdr3_aa: CASSGQNYNSPLHF
j_call: TRBJ2-5; d_call: -; v_call: TRBV11-3; clone_size: -; cdr3_nt: TGTGCCAGCAGCTTAGATCAGGTCGGGGACCAAGAGACCCAGTACTTC; cdr3_aa: CASSLDQVGDQETQYF